A selection of T cell receptor beta chains follows, all from one sample in a study of T cell responses to AZD1222 COVID-19 vaccine. Sequencing was performed with immunoSEQ multiplex PCR; in TCRdb, only in-frame clones are kept and a portion is missing. The table has over 100,000 clones, approximately 90% seen once; the top ten hold 2.4%. The source was peripheral blood, collected on day 0 of AZD1222 vaccination. These receptors were collected from an adult in good health. CDR3s include the opening cysteine and the closing phenylalanine or tryptophan. The D gene is left open where the match is weak. Size values are once, few and many counts, or a class for expanded clones, and some rows have none.

V: TRBV10-2
J: TRBJ1-2
size: -
D: -
CDR3: CASRQLANYGYTF
DNA: TGCGCCAGCAGGCAACTAGCTAACTATGGCTACACCTTC

V: TRBV28
J: TRBJ2-7
size: -
D: -
CDR3: CASSGQLVEQYF
DNA: TGTGCCAGCAGTGGGCAGCTAGTCGAGCAGTACTTC

V: TRBV28
J: TRBJ1-2
size: -
D: TRBD1
CDR3: CASSVDRGVYGYTF
DNA: TGTGCCAGCAGTGTCGACAGGGGAGTCTATGGCTACACCTTC

V: TRBV28
J: TRBJ1-4
size: -
D: TRBD1
CDR3: CASRGTGQGEKLFF
DNA: TGTGCCAGCAGGGGGACAGGCCAGGGTGAAAAACTGTTTTTT

V: TRBV6-5
J: TRBJ1-1
size: -
D: TRBD1
CDR3: CAITSDRGSEAFF
DNA: TGTGCCATCACTTCGGACAGGGGGTCTGAAGCTTTCTTT

V: TRBV14
J: TRBJ2-7
size: -
D: TRBD1
CDR3: CASSRTGGPSYEQYF
DNA: TGTGCCAGCAGTCGGACAGGGGGTCCTTCCTACGAGCAGTACTTC

V: TRBV18
J: TRBJ1-6
size: -
D: TRBD1
CDR3: CASSHLTGGDSPLHF
DNA: TGTGCCAGCTCCCACTTGACAGGGGGCGATTCACCCCTCCACTTT

V: TRBV5-1
J: TRBJ2-5
size: -
D: -
CDR3: CASSLGRTPGHETQYF
DNA: TGCGCCAGCAGCTTGGGACGGACACCAGGGCATGAGACCCAGTACTTC

V: TRBV5-1
J: TRBJ1-2
size: -
D: -
CDR3: CASSLEQPNYGYTF
DNA: TGCGCCAGCAGCTTGGAACAGCCGAACTATGGCTACACCTTC

V: TRBV10-3
J: TRBJ1-5
size: -
D: -
CDR3: CAIRNTEGQPQHF
DNA: TGTGCCATCAGGAATACCGAGGGTCAGCCCCAGCATTTT

V: TRBV10-1
J: TRBJ1-5
size: once
D: TRBD1
CDR3: CARQMDRGTQPQHF
DNA: TGCGCCAGACAGATGGACAGGGGAACCCAGCCCCAGCATTTT

V: TRBV15
J: TRBJ2-1
size: -
D: TRBD1
CDR3: CATSHPGQYNEQFF
DNA: TGTGCCACCAGCCATCCGGGACAGTACAATGAGCAGTTCTTC

V: TRBV5-1
J: TRBJ2-3
size: -
D: -
CDR3: CASSPGGGGMTDTQYF
DNA: TGCGCCAGCAGCCCAGGCGGTGGCGGGATGACAGATACGCAGTATTTT

V: TRBV3-1/TRBV3-2
J: TRBJ1-3
size: -
D: -
CDR3: CASSPPGNTIYF
DNA: TGTGCCAGCAGCCCTCCTGGAAACACCATATATTTT

V: TRBV28
J: TRBJ1-6
size: -
D: -
CDR3: CASNIHRDLNSPLHF
DNA: TGTGCCAGCAATATCCACCGGGACCTTAATTCACCCCTCCACTTT

V: TRBV30
J: TRBJ2-3
size: -
D: -
CDR3: CAWSGRVFTDTQYF
DNA: TGTGCCTGGAGTGGGCGGGTCTTCACAGATACGCAGTATTTT

V: TRBV7-9
J: TRBJ1-2
size: once
D: TRBD1
CDR3: CASSLGRGGGSYGYTF
DNA: TGTGCCAGCAGCTTGGGGCGAGGAGGGGGCTCCTATGGCTACACCTTC

V: TRBV7-9
J: TRBJ2-7
size: once
D: TRBD2
CDR3: CASSSSGRAREQYF
DNA: TGTGCCAGCAGCTCTAGCGGGAGGGCCCGCGAGCAGTACTTC

V: TRBV7-2
J: TRBJ1-1
size: -
D: TRBD1
CDR3: CASTPPPGGLNTEAFF
DNA: TGTGCCAGCACCCCACCCCCAGGGGGCCTGAACACTGAAGCTTTCTTT

V: TRBV28
J: TRBJ2-2
size: -
D: -
CDR3: CASSLNGGPNTGELFF
DNA: TGTGCCAGCAGTTTAAATGGGGGCCCGAACACCGGGGAGCTGTTTTTT

V: TRBV29-1
J: TRBJ2-5
size: -
D: TRBD1
CDR3: CSVVPRGSGETQYF
DNA: TGCAGCGTTGTTCCCAGGGGGAGCGGAGAGACCCAGTACTTC

V: TRBV19
J: TRBJ2-7
size: -
D: -
CDR3: CASSPRRDPYEQYF
DNA: TGTGCCAGTAGTCCCCGGCGGGATCCCTACGAGCAGTACTTC

V: TRBV7-9
J: TRBJ2-7
size: -
D: -
CDR3: CASSLVGVGWQYF
DNA: TGTGCCAGCAGCTTAGTAGGGGTGGGATGGCAGTACTTC

V: TRBV28
J: TRBJ1-2
size: -
D: TRBD1
CDR3: CASSLTGWDGYTF
DNA: TGTGCCAGCAGTTTGACAGGGTGGGATGGCTACACCTTC

V: TRBV7-9
J: TRBJ1-1
size: -
D: -
CDR3: CASSSRGLAGTEAFF
DNA: TGTGCCAGCAGCTCTAGGGGTTTGGCCGGGACTGAAGCTTTCTTT

V: TRBV27
J: TRBJ1-2
size: -
D: -
CDR3: CASSFEVNGGAYGYTF
DNA: TGTGCCAGCAGTTTTGAGGTCAACGGGGGCGCGTATGGCTACACCTTC

V: TRBV6-5
J: TRBJ1-2
size: few
D: -
CDR3: CASTRGGGIYGYTF
DNA: TGTGCCAGCACCCGGGGAGGGGGGATCTATGGCTACACCTTC

V: TRBV19
J: TRBJ2-5
size: -
D: -
CDR3: CASSPREGPQYF
DNA: TGTGCCAGTAGCCCCAGGGAAGGTCCCCAGTACTTC

V: TRBV5-4
J: TRBJ1-2
size: -
D: -
CDR3: CASSLEGDYGYTF
DNA: TGTGCCAGCAGCTTGGAGGGGGATTATGGCTACACCTTC

V: TRBV7-8
J: TRBJ1-1
size: -
D: TRBD1
CDR3: CASSLGRGRGTEAFF
DNA: TGTGCCAGCAGCTTGGGCAGGGGGCGAGGCACTGAAGCTTTCTTT

V: TRBV30
J: TRBJ2-7
size: -
D: TRBD2
CDR3: CAWSRGGPTPYEQYF
DNA: TGTGCCTGGAGTCGGGGGGGACCTACCCCCTACGAGCAGTACTTC

V: TRBV28
J: TRBJ2-7
size: -
D: TRBD2
CDR3: CASTPFPGLAGGSSSYEQYF
DNA: TGTGCCAGCACCCCGTTTCCGGGACTAGCGGGAGGGTCAAGCTCCTACGAGCAGTACTTC

V: TRBV25-1
J: TRBJ2-5
size: -
D: TRBD1
CDR3: CASSHRDRGEETQYF
DNA: TGTGCCAGCAGTCACCGGGACAGGGGGGAGGAGACCCAGTACTTC

V: TRBV10-3
J: TRBJ2-2
size: -
D: -
CDR3: CAISEGSGNTGELFF
DNA: TGTGCCATCAGTGAGGGGTCGGGTAACACCGGGGAGCTGTTTTTT

V: TRBV12-3/TRBV12-4
J: TRBJ2-7
size: -
D: -
CDR3: CASSLGRVYEQYF
DNA: TGTGCCAGCAGTTTGGGCAGAGTCTACGAGCAGTACTTC

V: TRBV5-1
J: TRBJ1-5
size: -
D: TRBD1
CDR3: CASSMTGGQPQHF
DNA: TGCGCCAGCAGCATGACAGGGGGTCAGCCCCAGCATTTT

V: TRBV7-8
J: TRBJ1-5
size: -
D: -
CDR3: CASSLYTGMPQHF
DNA: TGTGCCAGCAGCTTATATACCGGGATGCCCCAGCATTTT

V: TRBV28
J: TRBJ1-1
size: once
D: -
CDR3: CASSFAGAHTEAFF
DNA: TGTGCCAGCAGTTTTGCAGGGGCCCACACTGAAGCTTTCTTT

V: TRBV2
J: TRBJ2-3
size: -
D: -
CDR3: CASGDLTDTQYF
DNA: TGTGCCAGCGGGGATCTGACAGATACGCAGTATTTT

V: TRBV27
J: TRBJ2-3
size: -
D: -
CDR3: CASSLRAPNTDTQYF
DNA: TGTGCCAGCAGTTTAAGGGCACCCAACACAGATACGCAGTATTTT

V: TRBV6-5
J: TRBJ1-6
size: -
D: -
CDR3: CASTGGVGGSPLHF
DNA: TGTGCCAGTACCGGGGGGGTAGGGGGATCACCCCTCCACTTT

V: TRBV27
J: TRBJ1-2
size: -
D: TRBD1
CDR3: CASSPDRVRGYTF
DNA: TGTGCCAGCAGCCCCGACAGGGTACGCGGCTACACCTTC

V: TRBV2
J: TRBJ2-7
size: few
D: -
CDR3: CASSSRSYEQYF
DNA: TGTGCCAGCAGTTCCAGGTCCTACGAGCAGTACTTC

V: TRBV15
J: TRBJ2-1
size: -
D: -
CDR3: CATSPSLSTYNEQFF
DNA: TGTGCCACCAGCCCTAGCCTTTCCACCTACAATGAGCAGTTCTTC

V: TRBV24-1
J: TRBJ2-5
size: -
D: TRBD2
CDR3: CATSDSTSGPQETQYF
DNA: TGTGCCACCAGTGACTCAACTAGCGGTCCCCAAGAGACCCAGTACTTC

V: TRBV5-1
J: TRBJ2-1
size: -
D: TRBD1
CDR3: CASSLGQGASYNEQFF
DNA: TGCGCCAGCAGCTTGGGACAGGGGGCTTCCTACAATGAGCAGTTCTTC

V: TRBV5-1
J: TRBJ1-3
size: -
D: -
CDR3: CASSLEGNSGNTIYF
DNA: TGCGCCAGCAGCTTAGAAGGGAACTCTGGAAACACCATATATTTT

V: TRBV15
J: TRBJ2-1
size: -
D: -
CDR3: CATSRDRGAAEQFF
DNA: TGTGCCACCAGCAGAGATAGGGGGGCGGCTGAGCAGTTCTTC

V: TRBV5-6
J: TRBJ2-1
size: -
D: TRBD2
CDR3: CASSLVGREVYNEQFF
DNA: TGTGCCAGCAGCTTGGTCGGGCGGGAGGTCTACAATGAGCAGTTCTTC

V: TRBV7-9
J: TRBJ2-7
size: -
D: -
CDR3: CASSPLGGYEQYF
DNA: TGTGCCAGCAGCCCCCTTGGGGGGTACGAGCAGTACTTC

V: TRBV7-3
J: TRBJ2-3
size: -
D: -
CDR3: CASSPSRGAADTQYF
DNA: TGTGCCAGCAGCCCCTCTAGGGGGGCGGCCGATACGCAGTATTTT

V: TRBV6-5
J: TRBJ2-7
size: -
D: -
CDR3: CASSRQFLNYEQYF
DNA: TGTGCCAGCAGCCGACAGTTTCTAAACTACGAGCAGTACTTC

V: TRBV7-2
J: TRBJ2-5
size: -
D: TRBD1
CDR3: CASSTGPGQGAKTQYF
DNA: TGTGCCAGCAGCACCGGACCGGGACAGGGGGCGAAGACCCAGTACTTC

V: TRBV24-1
J: TRBJ1-2
size: -
D: -
CDR3: CATSDSGGYGYTF
DNA: TGTGCCACCAGTGATTCGGGGGGATATGGCTACACCTTC

V: TRBV3-1/TRBV3-2
J: TRBJ2-3
size: -
D: TRBD1
CDR3: CASSQGRGRDTQYF
DNA: TGTGCCAGCAGCCAAGGCAGGGGGCGAGATACGCAGTATTTT

V: TRBV3-1/TRBV3-2
J: TRBJ1-6
size: -
D: -
CDR3: CASSQGLGNRESPLHF
DNA: TGTGCCAGCAGCCAAGGTTTAGGAAACAGGGAATCACCCCTCCACTTT

V: TRBV9
J: TRBJ2-1
size: few
D: TRBD2
CDR3: CASSVLAGSYNEQFF
DNA: TGTGCCAGCAGCGTACTAGCGGGTTCCTACAATGAGCAGTTCTTC

V: TRBV4-1
J: TRBJ1-1
size: -
D: -
CDR3: CASREPREGTEAFF
DNA: TGCGCCAGCAGAGAACCGAGGGAGGGCACTGAAGCTTTCTTT